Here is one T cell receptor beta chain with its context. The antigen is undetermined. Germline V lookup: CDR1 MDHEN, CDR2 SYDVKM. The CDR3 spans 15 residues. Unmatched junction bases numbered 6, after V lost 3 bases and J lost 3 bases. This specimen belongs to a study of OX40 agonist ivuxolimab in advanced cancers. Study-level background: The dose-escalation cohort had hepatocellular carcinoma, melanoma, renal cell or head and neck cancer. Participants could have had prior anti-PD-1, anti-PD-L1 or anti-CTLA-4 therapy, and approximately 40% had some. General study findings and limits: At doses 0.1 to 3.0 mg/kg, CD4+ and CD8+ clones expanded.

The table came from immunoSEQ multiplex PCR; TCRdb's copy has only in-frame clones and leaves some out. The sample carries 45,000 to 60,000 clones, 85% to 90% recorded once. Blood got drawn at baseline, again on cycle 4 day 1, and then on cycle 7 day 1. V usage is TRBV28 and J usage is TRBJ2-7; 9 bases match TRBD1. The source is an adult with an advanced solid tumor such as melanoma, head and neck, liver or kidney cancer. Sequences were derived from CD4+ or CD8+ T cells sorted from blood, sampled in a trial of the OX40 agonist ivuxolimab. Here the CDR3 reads CASSFLQGAVYEQYF. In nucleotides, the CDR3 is TGTGCCAGCAGTTTTTTACAGGGGGCCGTCTACGAGCAGTACTTC.